This TCR beta chain was found in a study of cytomegalovirus exposure and HLA in healthy donors. This clone was observed a single time. The junction differs from germline at one of its ends, possibly a read error. The PCR used 60 Vbeta and 13 Jbeta primers. Libraries were prepared by immunoSEQ multiplex PCR; TCRdb keeps only in-frame clonotypes and omits some of them. The data show about 130,000 clones, roughly 80% seen once. This CDR3 region has 13 residues. Germline CDR1 and CDR2: SSHAT and FNYEAQ (reference sequence). The TCR originated in a male donor in good health and CMV-seropositive. Sequencing input: PBMCs. The chain recombines TRBV7-7 with TRBJ2-7, with D unresolved. The CDR3 loop is CASSHSPDYEQYF. The CDR3 DNA follows: TGTGCTAGCAGCCACAGCCCCGATTACGAGCAGTACTTC.